These T cell receptor beta chains were read from a single sample in a study of blood T cell repertoires in COVID-19. Measured with immunoSEQ multiplex PCR; TCRdb has only the in-frame clones, and not every one. Here the sample spans roughly 330,000 clones, over 75% being singletons. Sequencing used peripheral blood. The receptor set was obtained from a woman in her forties or fifties with active or convalescent COVID-19. CDR3s include the opening cysteine and the closing phenylalanine or tryptophan. The order of the fields is D gene, V gene, J gene, clone size, CDR3 DNA, CDR3 protein. The D gene is left open where the match is weak. A row's size may be missing; if present it is once, few, many or a size class.

TRBD2	TRBV9	TRBJ2-5	NA	TGTGCCAGCAGCCCGGCCGGGACTAGCGCGGGGACCCAGTACTTC	CASSPAGTSAGTQYF
NA	TRBV11-3	TRBJ1-6	NA	TGTGCCAGCAGCTTATCGGTTGCGGATTCACCCCTCCACTTT	CASSLSVADSPLHF
TRBD1	TRBV11-2	TRBJ1-1	NA	TGTGCCAGCAGCTTAGATGGGGCAGGGGGTAAGAACACTGAAGCTTTCTTT	CASSLDGAGGKNTEAFF
NA	TRBV19	TRBJ2-3	NA	TGTGCCAGTAGAGGGGTCACAGATACGCAGTATTTT	CASRGVTDTQYF
TRBD2	TRBV28	TRBJ2-2	NA	TGTGCCAGCCGCGGGTATAGCGGGAGTTCCCTCTCGAACACCGGGGAGCTGTTTTTT	CASRGYSGSSLSNTGELFF
NA	TRBV19	TRBJ1-6	NA	TGTGCCAGTAGTCCCCAGACAGGCTTAAGTAATTCACCCCTCCACTTT	CASSPQTGLSNSPLHF
NA	TRBV14	TRBJ1-2	few	TGTGCCAGCAGCCAAGAGGGGACTCCTAACTATGGCTACACCTTC	CASSQEGTPNYGYTF
NA	TRBV11-2	TRBJ1-3	NA	TGTGCCAGCAGCAAACAGGGCCCCGTCTCTGGAAACACCATATATTTT	CASSKQGPVSGNTIYF
NA	TRBV6-5	TRBJ2-5	once	TGTGCCAGCAAGGGGGGGCCGGGGGAGACCCAGTACTTC	CASKGGPGETQYF
NA	TRBV5-1	TRBJ1-1	few	TGCGCCAGCAGCTTGGTACAGGACACTGAAGCTTTCTTT	CASSLVQDTEAFF
TRBD2	TRBV19	TRBJ2-7	NA	TGTGCCAGTAGTATTAAAGCGGGAGTTGACGAGCAGTACTTC	CASSIKAGVDEQYF
TRBD1	TRBV4-2	TRBJ2-2	once	TGTGCCAGCAGCCCCGATACTCAGGGGGCTTTCGGGGAGCTGTTTTTT	CASSPDTQGAFGELFF
NA	TRBV30	TRBJ1-2	NA	TGTGCCTGGAAGGGGCCAGAAGATTATGGCTACACCTTC	CAWKGPEDYGYTF
NA	TRBV4-2	TRBJ2-2	NA	TGTGCCAGCAGGACGGACTCCGGGGAGCTGTTTTTT	CASRTDSGELFF
NA	TRBV7-8	TRBJ1-1	NA	TGTGCCAGCAGCTTATGGGGGGGTATGAACATGAACACTGAAGCTTTCTTT	CASSLWGGMNMNTEAFF
NA	TRBV29-1	TRBJ2-7	NA	TGCAGCGTTGAAAGGAACGGGGAGCAGTACTTC	CSVERNGEQYF
NA	TRBV4-3	TRBJ2-1	NA	TGCGCCAGCAGCCAAGACGACAGCCCGTACAATGAGCAGTTCTTC	CASSQDDSPYNEQFF
TRBD1	TRBV3-1/TRBV3-2	TRBJ1-1	NA	TGTGCCAGCAGCCAACTGTTGGGACAGGGTGGGAACACTGAAGCTTTCTTT	CASSQLLGQGGNTEAFF
TRBD1	TRBV20-1	TRBJ2-1	NA	TGCAGTGCTAGGCCGACAGGGACCCAGTTCTTC	CSARPTGTQFF
TRBD1	TRBV30	TRBJ1-5	NA	TGTGCCTGGGAGCCCCGGACAGGGGGCAATCAGCCCCAGCATTTT	CAWEPRTGGNQPQHF
NA	TRBV18	TRBJ1-5	NA	TGTGCCAGCTCACCACGGCAGAAAGGGGCAGGGAGGTACAATCAGCCCCAGCATTTT	CASSPRQKGAGRYNQPQHF
TRBD1	TRBV2	TRBJ2-3	few	TGTGCCAGCAGGTTCCGGGACAGAACAGATACGCAGTATTTT	CASRFRDRTDTQYF
TRBD1	TRBV7-9	TRBJ2-1	NA	TGTGCCAGCAGCCCGGACAGGGGCGGCGATGAGCAGTTCTTC	CASSPDRGGDEQFF
NA	TRBV6-5	TRBJ1-2	NA	TGTGCCGTCGGGGGGGGCGTCTATGGCTACACCTTC	CAVGGGVYGYTF
TRBD2	TRBV20-1	TRBJ2-5	NA	TGCAGTGCTATTGACGCGGGGGTAAGAGGGGTACAAGAGACCCAGTACTTC	CSAIDAGVRGVQETQYF
TRBD2	TRBV28	TRBJ2-2	NA	TGTGCCAGCAGTTTTTGGGAGGGGACGAACACCGGGGAGCTGTTTTTT	CASSFWEGTNTGELFF